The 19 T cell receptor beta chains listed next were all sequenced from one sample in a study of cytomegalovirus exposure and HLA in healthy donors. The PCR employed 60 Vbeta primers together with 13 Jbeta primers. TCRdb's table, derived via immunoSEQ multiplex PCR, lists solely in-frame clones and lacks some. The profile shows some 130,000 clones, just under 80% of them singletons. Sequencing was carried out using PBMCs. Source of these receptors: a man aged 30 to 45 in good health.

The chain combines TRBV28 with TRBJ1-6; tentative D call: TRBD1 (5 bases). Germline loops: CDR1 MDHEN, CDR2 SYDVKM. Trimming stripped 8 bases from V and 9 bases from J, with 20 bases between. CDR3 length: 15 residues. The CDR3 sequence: CASSAADGQLSPLHF. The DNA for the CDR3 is TGTGCCAGCTCGGCCGCGGACGGACAACTTTCACCCCTCCACTTT.

The CDR3 spells CTSSQERGTNQPQHF. DNA for the CDR3: TGCACCAGCAGCCAAGAAAGGGGGACCAATCAGCCCCAGCATTTT. The V call is TRBV1, the J call TRBJ1-5; the table's D gene call, TRBD1, was not cross checked with the DNA. TRBV1 is a documented pseudogene. The CDR3 is 15 residues long.

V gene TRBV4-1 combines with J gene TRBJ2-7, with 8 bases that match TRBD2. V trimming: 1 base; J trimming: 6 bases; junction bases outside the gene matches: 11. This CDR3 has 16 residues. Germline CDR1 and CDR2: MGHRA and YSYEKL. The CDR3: CASSQVVPGGQGEQYF. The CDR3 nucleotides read TGCGCCAGCAGCCAAGTCGTCCCGGGAGGGCAAGGCGAGCAGTACTTC.

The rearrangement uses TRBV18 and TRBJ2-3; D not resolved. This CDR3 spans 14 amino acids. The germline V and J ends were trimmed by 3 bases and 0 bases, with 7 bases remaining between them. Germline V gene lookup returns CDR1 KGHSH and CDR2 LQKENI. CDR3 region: CASSPRESTDTQYF. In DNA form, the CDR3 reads TGTGCCAGCTCACCGAGAGAGAGCACAGATACGCAGTATTTT.

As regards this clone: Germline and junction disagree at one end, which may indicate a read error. In DNA, the CDR3 is TGTTCCAGCAGCTCTTGGACTAGCGGGTCCTACGAGCAGTACTTC. Residues: CSSSSWTSGSYEQYF. The V and J genes are TRBV7-9 and TRBJ2-7; 11 positions match TRBD2. This CDR3 region has 15 residues. The germline V gene encodes CDR1 SEHNR and CDR2 FQNEAQ (reference sequence).

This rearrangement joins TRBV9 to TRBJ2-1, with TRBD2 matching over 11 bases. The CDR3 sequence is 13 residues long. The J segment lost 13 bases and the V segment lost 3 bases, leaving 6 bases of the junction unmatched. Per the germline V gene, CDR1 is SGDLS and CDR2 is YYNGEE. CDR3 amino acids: CASSARLAGRQFF. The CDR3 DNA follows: TGTGCCAGCAGCGCCAGACTAGCGGGGCGCCAGTTCTTC.

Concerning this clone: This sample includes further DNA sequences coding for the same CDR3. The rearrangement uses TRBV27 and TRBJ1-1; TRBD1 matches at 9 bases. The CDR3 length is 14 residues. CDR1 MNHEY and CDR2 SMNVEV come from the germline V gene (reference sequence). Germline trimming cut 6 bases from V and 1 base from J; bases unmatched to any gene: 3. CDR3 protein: CASSLGQGNTEAFF. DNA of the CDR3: TGTGCCAGCAGCCTGGGACAGGGGAACACTGAAGCTTTCTTT.

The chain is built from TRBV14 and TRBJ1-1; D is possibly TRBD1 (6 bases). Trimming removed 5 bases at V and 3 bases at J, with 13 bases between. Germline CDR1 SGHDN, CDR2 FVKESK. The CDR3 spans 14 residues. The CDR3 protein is CASSGRGGDTEAFF. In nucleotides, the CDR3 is TGTGCCAGCAGCGGGAGGGGGGGGGACACTGAAGCTTTCTTT. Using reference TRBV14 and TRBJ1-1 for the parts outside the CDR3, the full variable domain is EAGVTQFPSHSVIEKGQTVTLRCDPISGHDNLYWYRRVMGKEIKFLLHFVKESKQDESGMPNNRFLAERTGGTYSTLKVQPAELEDSGVYFCASSGRGGDTEAFFGQGTRLTVV.

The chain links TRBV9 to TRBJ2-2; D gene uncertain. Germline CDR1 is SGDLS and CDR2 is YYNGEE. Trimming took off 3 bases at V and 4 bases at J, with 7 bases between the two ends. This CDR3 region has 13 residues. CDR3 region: CASSGGSTGELFF. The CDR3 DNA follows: TGTGCCAGCAGCGGCGGATCCACCGGGGAGCTGTTTTTT.

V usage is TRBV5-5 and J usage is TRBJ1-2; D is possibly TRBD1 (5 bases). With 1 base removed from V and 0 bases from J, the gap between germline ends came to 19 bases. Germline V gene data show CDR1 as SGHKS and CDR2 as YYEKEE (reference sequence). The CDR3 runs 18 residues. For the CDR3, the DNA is TGTGCCAGCAGCTTGTTAGCCTTCGGGGGACTTCCTAACTATGGCTACACCTTC. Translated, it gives CASSLLAFGGLPNYGYTF.

This chain's CDR3 is CASSLGGPPYEQFF. The CDR3 DNA reads as TGCGCCAGCAGCCTTGGCGGGCCTCCGTATGAGCAGTTCTTC. The gene calls are TRBV4-1 and TRBJ2-1, with a possible D match to TRBD2 (5 bases). The CDR3 totals 14 residues. The V gene's germline CDR1 is MGHRA and CDR2 YSYEKL. The ends were cut back, 4 bases at V and 8 bases at J, with 15 bases in the middle.

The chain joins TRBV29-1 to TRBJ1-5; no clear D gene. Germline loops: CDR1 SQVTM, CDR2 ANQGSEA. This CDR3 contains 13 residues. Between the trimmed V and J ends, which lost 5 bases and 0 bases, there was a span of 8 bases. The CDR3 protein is CSVSGNSNQPQHF. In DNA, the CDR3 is TGCAGCGTTTCGGGGAATAGCAATCAGCCCCAGCATTTT.

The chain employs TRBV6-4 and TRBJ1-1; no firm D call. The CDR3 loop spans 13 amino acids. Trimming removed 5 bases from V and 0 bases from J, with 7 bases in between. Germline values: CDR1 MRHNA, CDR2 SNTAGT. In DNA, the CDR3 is TGTGCCAGCAGTACCGACATGAACACTGAAGCTTTCTTT. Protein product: CASSTDMNTEAFF.

The CDR3 here is CASSSGQSRDTQYF. The DNA of the CDR3 is TGTGCCAGCAGTTCGGGACAGTCCCGGGATACGCAGTATTTT. This chain connects TRBV7-9 to TRBJ2-3, with 7 bases identical to TRBD1. Per the germline V gene, CDR1 is SEHNR and CDR2 is FQNEAQ (reference sequence). Trimming at V came to 6 bases and at J to 6 bases, leaving 9 bases not matched to a gene. CDR3 length equals 14 residues.

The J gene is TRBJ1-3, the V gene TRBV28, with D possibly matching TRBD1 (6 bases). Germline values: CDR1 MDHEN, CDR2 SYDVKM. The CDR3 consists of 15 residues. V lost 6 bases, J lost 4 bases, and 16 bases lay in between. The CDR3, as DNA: TGTGCCAGCAGGGCAGGACAGCCAAGCGGAAACACCATATATTTT. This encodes CASRAGQPSGNTIYF.

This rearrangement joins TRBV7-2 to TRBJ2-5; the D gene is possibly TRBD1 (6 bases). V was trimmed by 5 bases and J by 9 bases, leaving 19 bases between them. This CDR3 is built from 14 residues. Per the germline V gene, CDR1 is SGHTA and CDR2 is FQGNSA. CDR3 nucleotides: TGTGCCAGCAGCCGGGACACCCAAGTCGGTCCCCAGTACTTC. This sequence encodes CASSRDTQVGPQYF.

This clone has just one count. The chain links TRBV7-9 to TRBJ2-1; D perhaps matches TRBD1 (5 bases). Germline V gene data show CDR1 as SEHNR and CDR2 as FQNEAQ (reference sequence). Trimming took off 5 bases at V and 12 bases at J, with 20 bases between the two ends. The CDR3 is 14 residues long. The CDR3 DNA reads TGTGCCAGCAGCCTCCATTCCGGGCCTCAGGGGCAGTTCTTC. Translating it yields CASSLHSGPQGQFF.

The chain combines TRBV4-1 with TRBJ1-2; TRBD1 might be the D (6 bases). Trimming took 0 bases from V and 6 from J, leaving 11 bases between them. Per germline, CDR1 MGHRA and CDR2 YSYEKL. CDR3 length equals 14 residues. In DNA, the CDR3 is TGCGCCAGCAGCCAAGATTGGGCAGGGGATGGCTACACCTTC. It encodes CASSQDWAGDGYTF.

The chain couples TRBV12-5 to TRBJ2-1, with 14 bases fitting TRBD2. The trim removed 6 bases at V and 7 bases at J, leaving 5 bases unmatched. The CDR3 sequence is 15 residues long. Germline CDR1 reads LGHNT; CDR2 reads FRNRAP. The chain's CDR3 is CASGGLAGVRNEQFF. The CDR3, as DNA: TGTGCTAGTGGGGGACTAGCGGGAGTGCGTAATGAGCAGTTCTTC.